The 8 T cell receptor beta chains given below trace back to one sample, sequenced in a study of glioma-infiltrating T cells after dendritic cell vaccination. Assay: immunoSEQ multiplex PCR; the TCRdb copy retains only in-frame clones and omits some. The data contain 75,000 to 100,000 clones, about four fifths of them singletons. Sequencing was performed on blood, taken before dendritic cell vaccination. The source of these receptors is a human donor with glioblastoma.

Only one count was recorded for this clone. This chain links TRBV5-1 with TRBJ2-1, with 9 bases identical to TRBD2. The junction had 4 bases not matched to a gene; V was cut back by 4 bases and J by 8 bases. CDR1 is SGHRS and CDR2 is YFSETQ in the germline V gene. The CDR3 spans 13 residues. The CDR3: CASSHQREDEQFF. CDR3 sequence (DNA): TGCGCCAGCAGCCATCAGCGGGAGGATGAGCAGTTCTTC.

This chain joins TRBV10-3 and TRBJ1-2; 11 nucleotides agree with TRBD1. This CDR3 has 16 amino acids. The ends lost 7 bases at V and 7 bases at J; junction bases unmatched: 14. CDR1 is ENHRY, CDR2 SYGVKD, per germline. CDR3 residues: CAITAGALGQGGGYTF. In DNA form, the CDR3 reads TGTGCCATCACGGCCGGCGCGTTGGGACAGGGGGGTGGCTACACCTTC.

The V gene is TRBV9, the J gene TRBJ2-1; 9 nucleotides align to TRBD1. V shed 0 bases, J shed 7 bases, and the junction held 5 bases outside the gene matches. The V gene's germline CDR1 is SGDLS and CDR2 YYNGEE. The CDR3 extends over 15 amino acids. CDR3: CASSVEDRGRNEQFF. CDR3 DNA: TGTGCCAGCAGCGTAGAGGACAGGGGTCGGAATGAGCAGTTCTTC.

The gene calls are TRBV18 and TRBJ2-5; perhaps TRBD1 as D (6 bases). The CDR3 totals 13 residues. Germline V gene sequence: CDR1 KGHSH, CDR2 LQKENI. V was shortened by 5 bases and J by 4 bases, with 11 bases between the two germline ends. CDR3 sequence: CASSTSRGETQYF. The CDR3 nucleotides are TGTGCCAGCTCAACAAGCAGGGGAGAGACCCAGTACTTC.

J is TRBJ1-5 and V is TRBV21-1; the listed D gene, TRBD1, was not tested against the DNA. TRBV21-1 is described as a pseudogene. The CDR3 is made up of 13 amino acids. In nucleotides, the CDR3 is TGTGCCAGCAGCAAAGGTCAGAATCAGCCCCAGCATTTT. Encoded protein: CASSKGQNQPQHF.

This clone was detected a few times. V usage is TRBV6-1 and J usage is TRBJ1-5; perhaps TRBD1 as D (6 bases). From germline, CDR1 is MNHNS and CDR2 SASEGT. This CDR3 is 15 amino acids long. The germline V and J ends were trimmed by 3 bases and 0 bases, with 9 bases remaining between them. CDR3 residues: CASSDYRVSNQPQHF. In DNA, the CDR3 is TGTGCCAGCAGTGATTACAGGGTTAGCAATCAGCCCCAGCATTTT.

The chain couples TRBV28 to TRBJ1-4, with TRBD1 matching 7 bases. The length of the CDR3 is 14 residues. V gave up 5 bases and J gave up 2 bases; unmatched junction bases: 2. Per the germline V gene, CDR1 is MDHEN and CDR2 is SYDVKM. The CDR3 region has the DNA TGTGCCAGCAGTGAGGGGGCGACTAATGAAAAACTGTTTTTT. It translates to CASSEGATNEKLFF.

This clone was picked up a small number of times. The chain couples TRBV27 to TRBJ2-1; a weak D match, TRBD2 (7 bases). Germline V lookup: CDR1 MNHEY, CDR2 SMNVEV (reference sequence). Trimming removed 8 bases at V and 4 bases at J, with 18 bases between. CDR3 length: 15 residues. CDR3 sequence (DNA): TGTGCCAGCCGTTGGGGGGCTAGCGGATACAATGAGCAGTTCTTC. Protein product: CASRWGASGYNEQFF.